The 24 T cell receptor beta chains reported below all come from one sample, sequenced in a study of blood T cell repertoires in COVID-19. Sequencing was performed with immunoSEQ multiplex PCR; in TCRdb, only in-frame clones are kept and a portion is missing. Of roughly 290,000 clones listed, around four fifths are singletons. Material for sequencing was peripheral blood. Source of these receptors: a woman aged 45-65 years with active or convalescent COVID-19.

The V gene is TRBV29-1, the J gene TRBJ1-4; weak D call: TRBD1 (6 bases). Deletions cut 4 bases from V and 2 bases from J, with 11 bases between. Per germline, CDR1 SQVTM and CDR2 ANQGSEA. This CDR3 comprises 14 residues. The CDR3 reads CSVGAGVTNEKLFF. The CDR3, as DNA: TGCAGCGTTGGAGCAGGGGTTACTAATGAAAAACTGTTTTTT.

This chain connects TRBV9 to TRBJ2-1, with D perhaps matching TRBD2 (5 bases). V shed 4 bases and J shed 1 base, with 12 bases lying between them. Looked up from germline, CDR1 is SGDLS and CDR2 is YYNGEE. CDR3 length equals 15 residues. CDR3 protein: CASSPSGGSYNEQFF. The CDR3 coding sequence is TGTGCCAGCAGCCCCTCGGGCGGGTCCTACAATGAGCAGTTCTTC.

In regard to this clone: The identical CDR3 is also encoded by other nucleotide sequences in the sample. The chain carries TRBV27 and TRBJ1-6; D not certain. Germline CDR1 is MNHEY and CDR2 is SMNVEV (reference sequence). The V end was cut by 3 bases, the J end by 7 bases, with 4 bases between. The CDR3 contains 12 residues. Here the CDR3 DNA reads TGTGCCAGCAGTTTTCTCAATTCACCCCTCCACTTT. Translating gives CASSFLNSPLHF.

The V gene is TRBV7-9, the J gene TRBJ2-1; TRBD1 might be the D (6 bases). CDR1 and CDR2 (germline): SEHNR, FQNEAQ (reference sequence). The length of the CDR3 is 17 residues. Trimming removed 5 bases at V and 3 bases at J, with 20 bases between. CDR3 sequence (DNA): TGTGCCAGCAGCACCGACAGGCCCGGCCGATTCTACAATGAGCAGTTCTTC. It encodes CASSTDRPGRFYNEQFF.

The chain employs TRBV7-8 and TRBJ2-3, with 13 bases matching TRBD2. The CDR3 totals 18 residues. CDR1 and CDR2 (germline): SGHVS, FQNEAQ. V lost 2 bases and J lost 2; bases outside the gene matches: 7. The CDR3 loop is CASSLRTSGRGNTDTQYF. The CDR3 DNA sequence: TGTGCCAGCAGCTTACGGACTAGCGGGAGAGGGAACACAGATACGCAGTATTTT. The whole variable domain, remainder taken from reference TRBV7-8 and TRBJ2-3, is GAGVSQSPRYKVAKRGQDVALRCDPISGHVSLFWYQQALGQGPEFLTYFQNEAQLDKSGLPSDRFFAERPEGSVSTLKIQRTQQEDSAVYLCASSLRTSGRGNTDTQYFGPGTRLTVL.

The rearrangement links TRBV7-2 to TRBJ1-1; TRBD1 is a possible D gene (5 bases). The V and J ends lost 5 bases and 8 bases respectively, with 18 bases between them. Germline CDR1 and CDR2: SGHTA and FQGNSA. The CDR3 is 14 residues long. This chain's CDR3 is CASSSNRRVTEAFF. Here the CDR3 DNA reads TGTGCCAGCAGCAGTAACCGCAGGGTCACCGAAGCTTTCTTT.

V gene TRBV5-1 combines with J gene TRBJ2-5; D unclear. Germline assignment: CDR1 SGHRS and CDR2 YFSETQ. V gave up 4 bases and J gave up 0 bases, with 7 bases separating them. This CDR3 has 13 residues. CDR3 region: CASSDQNQETQYF. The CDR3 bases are TGCGCCAGCAGCGATCAGAACCAAGAGACCCAGTACTTC.

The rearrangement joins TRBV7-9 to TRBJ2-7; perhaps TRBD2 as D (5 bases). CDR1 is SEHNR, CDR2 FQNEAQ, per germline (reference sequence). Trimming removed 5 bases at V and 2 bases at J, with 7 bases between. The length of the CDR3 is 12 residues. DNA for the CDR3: TGTGCCAGCAGCCTCGGGACCTACGAGCAGTACTTC. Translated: CASSLGTYEQYF.

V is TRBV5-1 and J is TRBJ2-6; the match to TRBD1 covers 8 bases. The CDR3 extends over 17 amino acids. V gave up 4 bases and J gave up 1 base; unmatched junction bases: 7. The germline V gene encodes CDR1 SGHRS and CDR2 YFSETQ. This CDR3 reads CASSGTGQLSGANVLTF. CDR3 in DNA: TGCGCCAGCAGCGGGACAGGCCAGTTGTCTGGGGCCAACGTCCTGACTTTC.

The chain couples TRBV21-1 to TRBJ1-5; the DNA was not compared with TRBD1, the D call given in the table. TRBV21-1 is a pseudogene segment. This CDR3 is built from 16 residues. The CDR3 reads CASSKANRVDNQPQHF. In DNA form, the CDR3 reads TGTGCCAGCAGCAAAGCGAACAGGGTTGACAATCAGCCCCAGCATTTT.

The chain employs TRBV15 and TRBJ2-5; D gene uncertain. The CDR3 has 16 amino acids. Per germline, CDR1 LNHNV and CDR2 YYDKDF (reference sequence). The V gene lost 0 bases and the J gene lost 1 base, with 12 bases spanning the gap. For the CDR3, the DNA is TGTGCCACCAGCAGAGATCACCTCACAGTCCAAGAGACCCAGTACTTC. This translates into CATSRDHLTVQETQYF.

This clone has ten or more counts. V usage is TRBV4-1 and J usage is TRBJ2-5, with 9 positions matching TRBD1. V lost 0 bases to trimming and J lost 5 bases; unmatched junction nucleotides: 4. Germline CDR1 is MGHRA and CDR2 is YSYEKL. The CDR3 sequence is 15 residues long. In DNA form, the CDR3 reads TGCGCCAGCAGCCAAGATTCCGGACAGGGGGAGACCCAGTACTTC. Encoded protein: CASSQDSGQGETQYF.

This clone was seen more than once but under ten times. CDR3 DNA sequence: TGTGCCAGCAGCTTACAGGGGCTCATGAACACTGAAGCTTTCTTT. Translating it yields CASSLQGLMNTEAFF. This sequence joins TRBV5-4 and TRBJ1-1, with 7 bases identical to TRBD1. CDR3 length equals 15 residues. Unmatched junction bases numbered 4, after V lost 2 bases and J lost 0 bases. Germline lookup yields CDR1 SGHNT and CDR2 YYREEE (reference sequence). Drawing the rest from reference TRBV5-4 and TRBJ1-1, the complete variable domain is ETGVTQSPTHLIKTRGQQVTLRCSSQSGHNTVSWYQQALGQGPQFIFQYYREEENGRGNFPPRFSGLQFPNYSSELNVNALELDDSALYLCASSLQGLMNTEAFFGQGTRLTVV.

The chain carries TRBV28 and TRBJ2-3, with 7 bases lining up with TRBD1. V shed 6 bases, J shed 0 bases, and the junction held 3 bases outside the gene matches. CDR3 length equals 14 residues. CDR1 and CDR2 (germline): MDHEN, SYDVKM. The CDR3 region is CASSPTGSTDTQYF. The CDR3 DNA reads TGTGCCAGCAGCCCGACAGGGAGCACAGATACGCAGTATTTT.

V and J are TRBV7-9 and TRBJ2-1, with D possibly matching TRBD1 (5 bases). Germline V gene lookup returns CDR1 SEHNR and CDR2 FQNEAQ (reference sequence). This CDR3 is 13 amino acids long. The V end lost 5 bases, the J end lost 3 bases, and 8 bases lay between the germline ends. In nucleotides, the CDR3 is TGTGCCAGCAGCCCTGACAGCTACAATGAGCAGTTCTTC. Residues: CASSPDSYNEQFF.

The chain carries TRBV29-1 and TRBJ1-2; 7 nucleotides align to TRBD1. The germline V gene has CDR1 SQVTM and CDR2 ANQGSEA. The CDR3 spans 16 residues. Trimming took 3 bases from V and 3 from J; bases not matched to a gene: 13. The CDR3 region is CSVDGRQGWQDYGYTF. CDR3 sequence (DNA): TGCAGCGTTGATGGCCGACAGGGTTGGCAGGACTATGGCTACACCTTC.

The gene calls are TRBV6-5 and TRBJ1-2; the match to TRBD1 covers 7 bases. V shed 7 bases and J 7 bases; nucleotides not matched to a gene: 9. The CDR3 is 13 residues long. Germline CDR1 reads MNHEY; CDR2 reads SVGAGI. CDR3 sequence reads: CASTNRGLGGYTF. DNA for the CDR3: TGTGCCAGCACCAACAGGGGCCTGGGTGGCTACACCTTC.

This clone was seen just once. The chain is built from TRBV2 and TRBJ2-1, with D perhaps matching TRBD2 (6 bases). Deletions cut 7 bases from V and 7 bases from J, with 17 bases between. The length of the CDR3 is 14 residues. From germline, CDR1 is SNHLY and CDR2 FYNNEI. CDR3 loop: CASKVQVRGNEQFF. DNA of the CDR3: TGTGCCAGCAAGGTCCAGGTCCGGGGGAATGAGCAGTTCTTC.

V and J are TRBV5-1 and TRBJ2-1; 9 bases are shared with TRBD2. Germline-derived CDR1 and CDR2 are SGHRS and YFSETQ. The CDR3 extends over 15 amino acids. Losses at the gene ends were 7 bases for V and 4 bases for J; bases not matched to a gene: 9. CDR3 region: CASGATSGLYNEQFF. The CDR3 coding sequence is TGCGCCAGCGGTGCGACTAGCGGCTTATACAATGAGCAGTTCTTC. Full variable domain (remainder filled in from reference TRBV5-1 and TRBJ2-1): KAGVTQTPRYLIKTRGQQVTLSCSPISGHRSVSWYQQTPGQGLQFLFEYFSETQRNKGNFPGRFSGRQFSNSRSEMNVSTLELGDSALYLCASGATSGLYNEQFFGPGTRLTVL.

The CDR3, as DNA: TGTGCCAGCAGCCGGGTTTTGGACACTGAAGCTTTCTTT. Translating it yields CASSRVLDTEAFF. The chain couples TRBV12-3 or TRBV12-4 to TRBJ1-1, with unresolved D. This CDR3 contains 13 residues. Trimming took off 6 bases at V and 3 bases at J, with 11 bases between the two ends.

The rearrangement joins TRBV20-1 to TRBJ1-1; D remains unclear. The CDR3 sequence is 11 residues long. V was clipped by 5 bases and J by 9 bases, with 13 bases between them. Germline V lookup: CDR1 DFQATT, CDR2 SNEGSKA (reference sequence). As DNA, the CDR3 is TGCAGTGCTTGGCCCCTTCAAAAAGCTTTCTTT. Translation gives CSAWPLQKAFF.

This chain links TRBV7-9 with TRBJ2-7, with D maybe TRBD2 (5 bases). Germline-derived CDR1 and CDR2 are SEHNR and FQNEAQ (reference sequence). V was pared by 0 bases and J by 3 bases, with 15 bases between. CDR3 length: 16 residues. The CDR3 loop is CASSLASLDSYYEQYF. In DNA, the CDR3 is TGTGCCAGCAGCTTAGCGTCTCTGGACTCATACTACGAGCAGTACTTC.

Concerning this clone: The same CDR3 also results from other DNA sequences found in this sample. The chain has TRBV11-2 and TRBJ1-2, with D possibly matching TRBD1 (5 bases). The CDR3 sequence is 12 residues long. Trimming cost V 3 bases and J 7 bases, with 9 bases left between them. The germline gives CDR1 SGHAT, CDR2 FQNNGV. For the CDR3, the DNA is TGTGCCAGCAGCTTTCAGGGAAGTGGCTACACCTTC. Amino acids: CASSFQGSGYTF.

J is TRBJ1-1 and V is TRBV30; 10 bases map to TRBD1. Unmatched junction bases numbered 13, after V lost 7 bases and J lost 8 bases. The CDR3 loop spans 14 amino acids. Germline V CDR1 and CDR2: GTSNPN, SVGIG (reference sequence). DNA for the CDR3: TGTGCCTTCGCCTCTCGACAGGGGGCGATCGAAGCTTTCTTT. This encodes CAFASRQGAIEAFF.